The entry below gives a single T cell receptor (beta chain) sequence along with its context. The antigen is unknown. The data originate from a study of regulatory T cells in long-lasting Graves disease. Study-level results: Persistent patients shared thousands of public clonotypes among themselves. Newly diagnosed patients shared fewer, at roughly 970. Persistent cases favored TRBV28, TRBJ1-2 and TRBJ2-5.

CDR3-region Arm-PCR and iRepertoire HTBI primers produced the TCR beta libraries. MiXCR was run by TCRdb on the multiplex PCR reads, yielding one entry per CDR3 protein. The table lists some 300,000 distinct CDR3 sequences, roughly a fifth of them singletons. V was clipped by 6 bases and J by 2 bases; unmatched bases: 5. The CDR3 runs to 15 residues. This sample's time point: persistent/refractory GD, antithyroid drugs over 5 years with positive TRAb. After RNA was extracted from PBMCs, the TCR library was made from it. Peripheral blood, at approximately 10 milliliters, went into EDTA tubes. Specimen: peripheral blood mononuclear cells (PBMCs), collected when the disease was refractory, from a patient treated with antithyroid drugs. This chain uses TRBV12-3 or TRBV12-4 with TRBJ2-2, with TRBD1 identical over 8 bases. The receptor was isolated from a female donor with Graves disease. The CDR3 is CASRGQAENTGELFF. CDR3 DNA: TGTGCCAGCAGGGGACAGGCTGAAAACACCGGGGAGCTGTTTTTT.